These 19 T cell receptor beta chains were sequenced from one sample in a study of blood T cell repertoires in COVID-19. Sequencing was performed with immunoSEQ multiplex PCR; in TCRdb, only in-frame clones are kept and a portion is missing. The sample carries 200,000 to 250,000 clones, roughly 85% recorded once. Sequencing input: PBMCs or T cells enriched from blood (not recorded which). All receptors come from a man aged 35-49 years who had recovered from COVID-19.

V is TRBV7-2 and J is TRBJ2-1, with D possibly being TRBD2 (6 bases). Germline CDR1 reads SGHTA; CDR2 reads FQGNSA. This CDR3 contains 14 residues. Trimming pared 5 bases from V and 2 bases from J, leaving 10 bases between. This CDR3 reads CASSPRLAYNEQFF. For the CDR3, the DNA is TGTGCCAGCAGCCCAAGACTAGCCTACAATGAGCAGTTCTTC.

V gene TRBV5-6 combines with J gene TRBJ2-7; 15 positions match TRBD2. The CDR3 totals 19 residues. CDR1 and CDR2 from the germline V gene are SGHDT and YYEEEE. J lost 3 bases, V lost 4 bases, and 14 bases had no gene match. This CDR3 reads CASSPAGDGTSGRSYEQYF. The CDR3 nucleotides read TGTGCCAGCAGCCCGGCGGGGGACGGGACTAGCGGGAGGAGCTACGAGCAGTACTTC. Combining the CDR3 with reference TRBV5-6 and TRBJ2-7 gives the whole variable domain DAGVTQSPTHLIKTRGQQVTLRCSPKSGHDTVSWYQQALGQGPQFIFQYYEEEERQRGNFPDRFSGHQFPNYSSELNVNALLLGDSALYLCASSPAGDGTSGRSYEQYFGPGTRLTVT.

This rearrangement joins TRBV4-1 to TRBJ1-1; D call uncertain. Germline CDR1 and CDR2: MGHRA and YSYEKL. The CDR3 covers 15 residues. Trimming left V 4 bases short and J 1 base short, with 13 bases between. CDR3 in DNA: TGCGCCAGCAGCCCCCACAACCCAGGGAACACTGAAGCTTTCTTT. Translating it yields CASSPHNPGNTEAFF.

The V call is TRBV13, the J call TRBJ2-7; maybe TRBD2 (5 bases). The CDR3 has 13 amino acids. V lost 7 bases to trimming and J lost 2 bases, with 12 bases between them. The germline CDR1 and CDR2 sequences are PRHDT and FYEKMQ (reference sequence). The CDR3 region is CASTFRGTYEQYF. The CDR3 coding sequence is TGTGCCAGCACCTTTCGGGGAACCTACGAGCAGTACTTC. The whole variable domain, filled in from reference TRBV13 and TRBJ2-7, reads AAGVIQSPRHLIKEKRETATLKCYPIPRHDTVYWYQQGPGQDPQFLISFYEKMQSDKGSIPDRFSAQQFSDYHSELNMSSLELGDSALYFCASTFRGTYEQYFGPGTRLTVT.

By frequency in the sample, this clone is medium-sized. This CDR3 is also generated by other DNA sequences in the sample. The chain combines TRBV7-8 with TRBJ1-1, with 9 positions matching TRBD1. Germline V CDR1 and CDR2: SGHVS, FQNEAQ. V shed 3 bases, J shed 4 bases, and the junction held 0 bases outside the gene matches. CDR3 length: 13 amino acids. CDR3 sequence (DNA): TGTGCCAGCAGCTTGACAGGGGGCACTGAAGCTTTCTTT. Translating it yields CASSLTGGTEAFF.

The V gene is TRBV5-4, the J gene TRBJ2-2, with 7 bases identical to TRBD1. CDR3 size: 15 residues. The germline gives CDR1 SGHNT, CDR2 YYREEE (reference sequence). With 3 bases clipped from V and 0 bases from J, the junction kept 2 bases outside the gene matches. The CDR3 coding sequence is TGTGCCAGCAGCTGGGGGACAGCGAACACCGGGGAGCTGTTTTTT. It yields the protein CASSWGTANTGELFF.

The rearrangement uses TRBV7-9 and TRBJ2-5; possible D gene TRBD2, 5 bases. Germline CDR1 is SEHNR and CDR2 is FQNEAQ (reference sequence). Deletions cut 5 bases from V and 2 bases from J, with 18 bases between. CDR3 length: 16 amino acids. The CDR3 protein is CASSPTSPPGQETQYF. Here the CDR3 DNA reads TGTGCCAGCAGCCCTACCTCCCCCCCGGGGCAAGAGACCCAGTACTTC.

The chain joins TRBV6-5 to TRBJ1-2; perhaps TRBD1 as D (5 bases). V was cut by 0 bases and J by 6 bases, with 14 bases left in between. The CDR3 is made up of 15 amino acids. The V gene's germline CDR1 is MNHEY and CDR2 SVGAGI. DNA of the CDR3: TGTGCCAGCAGTTACTCGCCCTCTAGACAGAATGGCTACACCTTC. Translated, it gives CASSYSPSRQNGYTF.

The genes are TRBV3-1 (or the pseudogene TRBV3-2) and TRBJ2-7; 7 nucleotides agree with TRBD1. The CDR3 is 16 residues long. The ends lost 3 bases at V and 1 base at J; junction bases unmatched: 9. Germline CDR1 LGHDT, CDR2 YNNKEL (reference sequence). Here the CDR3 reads CASSHSYLRGSYEQYF. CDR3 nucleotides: TGTGCCAGCAGCCACAGCTACCTCAGGGGGTCCTACGAGCAGTACTTC.

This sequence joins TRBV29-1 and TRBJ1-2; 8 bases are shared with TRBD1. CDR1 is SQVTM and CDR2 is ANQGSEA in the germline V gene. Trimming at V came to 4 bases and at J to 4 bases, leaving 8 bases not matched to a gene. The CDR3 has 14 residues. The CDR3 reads CSVALTGEGYGYTF. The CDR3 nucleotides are TGCAGCGTTGCCCTGACAGGGGAGGGCTATGGCTACACCTTC.

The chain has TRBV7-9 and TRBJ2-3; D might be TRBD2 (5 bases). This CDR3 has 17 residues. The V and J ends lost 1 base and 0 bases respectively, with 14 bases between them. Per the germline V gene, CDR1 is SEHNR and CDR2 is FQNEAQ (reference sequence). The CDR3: CASSLGSHGISTDTQYF. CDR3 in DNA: TGTGCCAGCAGCTTAGGGTCACACGGGATCAGCACAGATACGCAGTATTTT.

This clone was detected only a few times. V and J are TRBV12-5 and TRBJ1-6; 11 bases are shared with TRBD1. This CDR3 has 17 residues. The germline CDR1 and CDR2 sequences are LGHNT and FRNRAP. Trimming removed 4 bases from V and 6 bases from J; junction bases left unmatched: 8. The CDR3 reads CASGWPTDRGLNSPLHF. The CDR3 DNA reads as TGTGCTAGTGGTTGGCCAACGGACAGGGGGCTTAATTCACCCCTCCACTTT.

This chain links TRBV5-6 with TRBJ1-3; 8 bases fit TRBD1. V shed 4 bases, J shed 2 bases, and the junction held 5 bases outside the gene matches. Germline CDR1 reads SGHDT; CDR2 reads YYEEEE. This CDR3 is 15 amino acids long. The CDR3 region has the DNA TGTGCCAGCAGCCCCGGACAGGGAACTGGAAACACCATATATTTT. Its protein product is CASSPGQGTGNTIYF. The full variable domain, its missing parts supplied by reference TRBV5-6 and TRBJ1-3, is DAGVTQSPTHLIKTRGQQVTLRCSPKSGHDTVSWYQQALGQGPQFIFQYYEEEERQRGNFPDRFSGHQFPNYSSELNVNALLLGDSALYLCASSPGQGTGNTIYFGEGSWLTVV.

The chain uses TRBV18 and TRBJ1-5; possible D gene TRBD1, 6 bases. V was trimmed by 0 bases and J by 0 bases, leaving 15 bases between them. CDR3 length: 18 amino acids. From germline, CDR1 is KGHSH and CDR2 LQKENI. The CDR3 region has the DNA TGTGCCAGCTCACCACCTAACAGGGCCCTCTATAGCAATCAGCCCCAGCATTTT. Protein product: CASSPPNRALYSNQPQHF. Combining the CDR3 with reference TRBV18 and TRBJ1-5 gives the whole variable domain NAGVMQNPRHLVRRRGQEARLRCSPMKGHSHVYWYRQLPEEGLKFMVYLQKENIIDESGMPKERFSAEFPKEGPSILRIQQVVRGDSAAYFCASSPPNRALYSNQPQHFGDGTRLSIL.

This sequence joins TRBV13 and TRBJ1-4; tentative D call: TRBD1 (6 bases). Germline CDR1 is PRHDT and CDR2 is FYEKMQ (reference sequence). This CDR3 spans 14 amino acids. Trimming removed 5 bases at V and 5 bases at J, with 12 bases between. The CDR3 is CASSPQGSNEKLFF. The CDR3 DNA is TGTGCCAGCAGCCCACAGGGTTCCAATGAAAAACTGTTTTTT.

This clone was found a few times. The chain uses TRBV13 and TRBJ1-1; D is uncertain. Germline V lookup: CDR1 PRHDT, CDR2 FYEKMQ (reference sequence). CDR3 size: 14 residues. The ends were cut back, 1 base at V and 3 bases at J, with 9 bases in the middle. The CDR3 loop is CASSLDGGDTEAFF. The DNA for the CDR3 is TGTGCCAGCAGCTTAGACGGTGGAGACACTGAAGCTTTCTTT.

CDR3 nucleotides: TGTGCCTGGAGTGGGACACCCGCCGGGGAGCTGTTTTTT. This encodes CAWSGTPAGELFF. This chain links TRBV30 with TRBJ2-2, with a possible D match to TRBD1 (5 bases). The CDR3 loop spans 13 amino acids. V was shortened by 1 base and J by 6 bases, with 9 bases between the two germline ends. Germline CDR1 is GTSNPN and CDR2 is SVGIG (reference sequence).

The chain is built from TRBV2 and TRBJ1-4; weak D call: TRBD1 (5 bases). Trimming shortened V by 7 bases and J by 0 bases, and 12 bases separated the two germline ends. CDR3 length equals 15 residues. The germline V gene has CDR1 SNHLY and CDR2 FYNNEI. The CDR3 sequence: CASKVGTTTNEKLFF. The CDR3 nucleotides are TGTGCCAGCAAGGTGGGGACTACAACTAATGAAAAACTGTTTTTT.

This chain's CDR3 is CAWSVYRGPKDTEAFF. CDR3 DNA sequence: TGTGCCTGGAGTGTTTACAGGGGGCCAAAGGACACTGAAGCTTTCTTT. The chain combines TRBV30 with TRBJ1-1, with 9 bases identical to TRBD1. The trim removed 0 bases at V and 3 bases at J, leaving 8 bases unmatched. The CDR3 spans 16 residues. Looked up from germline, CDR1 is GTSNPN and CDR2 is SVGIG (reference sequence).